This T cell receptor beta chain was retrieved from a study of T cell responses to AZD1222 COVID-19 vaccine. General study results and limits: At baseline, just five or six AZD1222 recipients tested seropositive. The study found vaccine-associated CD4 TCRs spanning spike, dominant at 160-218 and 743-854. It should be noted that donors were predominantly white British and more often female, and clonal diversity was possibly underestimated. Nearly half of spike-specific TCRs reportedly target unmutated variant regions.

With respect to this clone: The antigen remains unidentified.

V was clipped by 6 bases and J by 2 bases; unmatched bases: 10. CDR1 SGDLS and CDR2 YYNGEE come from the germline V gene. This CDR3 spans 15 amino acids. Sequenced by immunoSEQ multiplex PCR; TCRdb stores in-frame clones only, minus some. The sample yields some 100,000 clones, over 75% seen once. This clonotype originated in an adult who received the AZD1222 COVID-19 vaccine. The sample here was peripheral blood, taken 28 days after the second AZD1222 dose. J is TRBJ1-1 and V is TRBV9; 7 nucleotides match TRBD1. The CDR3 region has the DNA TGTGCCAGCAAACCACGACAGGGCCTAAACACTGAAGCTTTCTTT. Protein sequence: CASKPRQGLNTEAFF.